This T cell receptor beta chain was sequenced during a study of shared clonotypes between healthy human individuals. Whole-study findings and limits: A few donors had 5% to 6% of their naive CD4 clonotypes in common.

This table comes from immunoSEQ multiplex PCR, and its TCRdb copy is limited to in-frame clones, with some not included. The data contain some 2,400,000 clones, 95% of them seen just once; the ten biggest clones take up 0.13%. With regard to this clone: As yet, its antigen is unknown.

Germline V gene lookup returns CDR1 LNHDA and CDR2 SQIVND (reference sequence). Germline trimming cut 4 bases from V and 4 bases from J; bases unmatched to any gene: 7. The length of the CDR3 is 14 residues. Sequencing was performed on naive CD4+ T cells sorted from blood. The subset denotes: CD45RA+ positively selected. V is TRBV19 and J is TRBJ2-7; TRBD1 matches 7 bases. This TCR came from a man between 18 and 35 years old in good health. The CDR3 sequence is CASSTTGTEYEQYF. The CDR3 DNA reads TGTGCCAGTAGTACGACCGGGACAGAGTACGAGCAGTACTTC.